This T cell receptor (beta chain) came from a study of glioma-infiltrating T cells after dendritic cell vaccination. The wider study: At biweekly intervals, patients got three intradermal dendritic cell vaccine injections.

Produced via immunoSEQ multiplex PCR; TCRdb's table is partial and in-frame only. The sample lists under 5,000 clones; roughly 92% were seen once. Fresh-frozen tumor tissue and more than two years of survival data were available for all. Sequenced material: blood, taken before dendritic cell vaccination. This receptor was taken from a human donor with glioblastoma.

For the CDR3, the DNA is TGTGCCAGCAGTTCAGGGTCCTACAATGAGCAGTTCTTC. Protein sequence: CASSSGSYNEQFF. The chain couples TRBV27 to TRBJ2-1, with TRBD1 as a possible D gene (5 bases). CDR3 length: 13 residues. Germline assignment: CDR1 MNHEY and CDR2 SMNVEV (reference sequence). V was clipped by 4 bases and J by 1 base, with 5 bases between them.